This TCR beta chain was retrieved from a study of T cell responses to AZD1222 COVID-19 vaccine. The ends lost 4 bases at V and 5 bases at J; junction bases unmatched: 16. This CDR3 has 18 amino acids. Germline CDR1 is SEHNR and CDR2 is FQNEAQ (reference sequence). Clones were sequenced by immunoSEQ multiplex PCR, and TCRdb holds only the in-frame ones, with some missing. The sample consists of around 180,000 clones, roughly nine tenths of them appearing once. Sample: peripheral blood, taken on day 0 of AZD1222 vaccination. The chain has TRBV7-9 and TRBJ2-5; 10 bases line up with TRBD2. This clonotype was obtained from an adult in good health. The CDR3 bases are TGTGCCAGCAGCTCTACTCCTGGGGCTAGCGGGAGAGGGGAGACCCAGTACTTC. Amino acid sequence: CASSSTPGASGRGETQYF.